Following are 22 T cell receptor beta chains from one sample sequenced in a study of shared clonotypes between healthy human individuals. In the naive CD8 group, cells lacked CD45RO and were positively selected for CCR7, so terminally differentiated effector memory CD45RA+ cells were left out. TCRdb's copy holds only in-frame clones and misses some; the assay was immunoSEQ multiplex PCR. The table has over 2,000,000 clones, just over 90% seen once; the top ten hold about 1.7%. Sequencing was performed on naive CD8+ T cells from PBMCs. These receptors all come from a man between 18 and 35 years old in good health. Some clones in this sample may be carry-over from other donors' samples.

This chain connects TRBV11-2 to TRBJ1-2, with a possible D match to TRBD1 (5 bases). Per the germline V gene, CDR1 is SGHAT and CDR2 is FQNNGV. The CDR3 runs to 14 residues. The V end was cut by 5 bases, the J end by 5 bases, with 15 bases between. The DNA of the CDR3 is TGTGCCAGCAGCGGGGACGAAGCTACGTATGGCTACACCTTC. This sequence encodes CASSGDEATYGYTF.

Remarks on this clone: The same CDR3 arises from other DNA sequences in this sample as well. The chain links TRBV9 to TRBJ2-3; maybe TRBD2 (6 bases). Germline CDR1 is SGDLS and CDR2 is YYNGEE. The CDR3 is 15 residues long. Trimming cost V 4 bases and J 0 bases, with 12 bases left between them. The CDR3 nucleotides read TGTGCCAGCAGCCGATCCGGGACTAGCACAGATACGCAGTATTTT. The encoded protein is CASSRSGTSTDTQYF.

This clone was counted a few times. The J gene is TRBJ1-2, the V gene TRBV15; 11 bases are a match to TRBD1. The germline V gene encodes CDR1 LNHNV and CDR2 YYDKDF (reference sequence). CDR3 length: 13 residues. With 9 bases clipped from V and 4 bases from J, the junction kept 4 bases outside the gene matches. DNA of the CDR3: TGTGCCACAAGGGACAGGGGGTCCTATGGCTACACCTTC. This gives the protein CATRDRGSYGYTF.

The chain has TRBV28 and TRBJ1-1, with D uncertain. Trimming removed 7 bases from V and 8 bases from J, with 14 bases in between. Germline lookup yields CDR1 MDHEN and CDR2 SYDVKM. The CDR3 extends over 12 amino acids. DNA for the CDR3: TGTGCCAGCACCCTTGGATCCAGGGAAGCTTTCTTT. Protein product: CASTLGSREAFF. Filled out from reference TRBV28 and TRBJ1-1, the complete variable domain reads DVKVTQSSRYLVKRTGEKVFLECVQDMDHENMFWYRQDPGLGLRLIYFSYDVKMKEKGDIPEGYSVSREKKERFSLILESASTNQTSMYLCASTLGSREAFFGQGTRLTVV.

V gene TRBV7-9 combines with J gene TRBJ1-4, with TRBD1 matching 7 bases. The CDR3 is 15 residues long. Germline V lookup: CDR1 SEHNR, CDR2 FQNEAQ (reference sequence). V lost 5 bases and J lost 5; bases outside the gene matches: 8. The CDR3 bases are TGTGCCAGCAGCCCCCGGGACAGTATAAATGAAAAACTGTTTTTT. Its translation is CASSPRDSINEKLFF.

The genes are TRBV4-1 and TRBJ2-7; D possibly corresponds to TRBD1 (6 bases). The CDR3 length is 12 residues. CDR1 is MGHRA and CDR2 is YSYEKL in the germline V gene. The V gene lost 3 bases and the J gene lost 5 bases, with 8 bases spanning the gap. In nucleotides, the CDR3 is TGCGCCAGCAGCCAGCCAGGGGACGAGCAGTACTTC. This gives the protein CASSQPGDEQYF.

J is TRBJ2-1 and V is TRBV4-1; a possible D gene is TRBD1 (6 bases). The CDR3 length is 15 residues. The V end lost 3 bases, the J end lost 4 bases, and 13 bases lay between the germline ends. The V gene's germline CDR1 is MGHRA and CDR2 YSYEKL. CDR3 bases: TGCGCCAGCAGCCAGCCTTCTAGGGGGTACAATGAGCAGTTCTTC. This codes for CASSQPSRGYNEQFF.

The chain carries TRBV13 and TRBJ2-5; TRBD2 matches 14 bases. CDR1 and CDR2 (germline): PRHDT, FYEKMQ (reference sequence). The CDR3 covers 15 residues. Germline trimming cut 3 bases from V and 5 bases from J; bases unmatched to any gene: 2. The CDR3: CASSLGTSGSETQYF. DNA of the CDR3: TGTGCCAGCAGCTTGGGGACTAGCGGGAGTGAGACCCAGTACTTC. Drawing the rest from reference TRBV13 and TRBJ2-5, the complete variable domain is AAGVIQSPRHLIKEKRETATLKCYPIPRHDTVYWYQQGPGQDPQFLISFYEKMQSDKGSIPDRFSAQQFSDYHSELNMSSLELGDSALYFCASSLGTSGSETQYFGPGTRLLVL.

The chain has TRBV6-4 and TRBJ2-1; TRBD2 agrees at 7 bases. The CDR3 is 15 amino acids. CDR1 MRHNA and CDR2 SNTAGT come from the germline V gene. Trimming at V came to 6 bases and at J to 5 bases, leaving 10 bases not matched to a gene. CDR3 DNA: TGTGCCAGCAGACCTAGCGGCCTGGGGAACAATGAGCAGTTCTTC. Translation: CASRPSGLGNNEQFF.

The V and J genes are TRBV7-6 and TRBJ1-5; no clear D. V lost 8 bases and J 3 bases, leaving 11 bases between the germline ends. This CDR3 region has 13 residues. The germline V gene has CDR1 SGHVS and CDR2 FNYEAQ. The CDR3 DNA sequence: TGTGCCAGCGCCTGGGCCGTCAATCAGCCCCAGCATTTT. Residues: CASAWAVNQPQHF.

The rearrangement joins TRBV27 to TRBJ2-1; 7 bases are a match to TRBD1. The germline CDR1 and CDR2 sequences are MNHEY and SMNVEV (reference sequence). This CDR3 is built from 15 residues. V gave up 5 bases and J gave up 0 bases; unmatched junction bases: 4. DNA for the CDR3: TGTGCCAGCAGTATCCGGGACAGCTCCTACAATGAGCAGTTCTTC. Translation: CASSIRDSSYNEQFF.

The rearrangement uses TRBV5-5 and TRBJ2-5; 11 bases fit TRBD2. After removal of 7 bases from V and 4 bases from J, the junction contained 9 bases not matched to a gene. The germline V gene has CDR1 SGHKS and CDR2 YYEKEE (reference sequence). The CDR3 is made up of 15 amino acids. In nucleotides, the CDR3 is TGTGCCAGCCTAATAGTAGCGGGAGGGAGAGAGACCCAGTACTTC. Protein sequence: CASLIVAGGRETQYF.

The gene calls are TRBV28 and TRBJ2-7; no clear D. Germline lookup yields CDR1 MDHEN and CDR2 SYDVKM. The CDR3 is 14 amino acids. The germline V and J ends were trimmed by 2 bases and 6 bases, with 14 bases remaining between them. CDR3 region: CASSLTLELGEQYF. The CDR3 region has the DNA TGTGCCAGCAGTTTAACTCTGGAGCTCGGCGAGCAGTACTTC.

Notes on this clone: Other DNA sequences in the same sample also yield this CDR3. V usage is TRBV9 and J usage is TRBJ1-1, with D possibly being TRBD1 (6 bases). V lost 2 bases and J lost 4, with 12 bases in between. CDR1 and CDR2 from the germline V gene are SGDLS and YYNGEE. The CDR3 contains 14 residues. CDR3: CASSVGQGGTEAFF. DNA for the CDR3: TGTGCCAGCAGCGTTGGACAAGGGGGCACTGAAGCTTTCTTT.

DNA of the CDR3: TGTGCCAGCAGTTTAGCGTCTAACTATGGCTACACCTTC. Translation: CASSLASNYGYTF. This chain links TRBV6-5 with TRBJ1-2; D unclear. The CDR3 covers 13 residues. Germline assignment: CDR1 MNHEY and CDR2 SVGAGI. The ends were cut back, 4 bases at V and 0 bases at J, with 6 bases in the middle.

This clone was observed once. This chain connects TRBV13 to TRBJ2-2; no firm D call. With 2 bases removed from V and 6 bases from J, the gap between germline ends came to 4 bases. In germline, CDR1 is PRHDT, CDR2 FYEKMQ (reference sequence). The CDR3 has 12 amino acids. CDR3 in amino acids: CASSLSSGELFF. The CDR3 DNA sequence: TGTGCCAGCAGCTTATCTTCCGGGGAGCTGTTTTTT.

V gene TRBV27 combines with J gene TRBJ2-7; weak D call: TRBD1 (5 bases). This CDR3 contains 16 residues. The ends were cut back, 5 bases at V and 3 bases at J, with 20 bases in the middle. CDR1 MNHEY and CDR2 SMNVEV come from the germline V gene (reference sequence). CDR3 residues: CASSPQGVLGHYEQYF. In DNA form, the CDR3 reads TGTGCCAGCAGTCCCCAGGGCGTTCTAGGCCACTACGAGCAGTACTTC.

This clone was recorded once. The J gene is TRBJ2-5, the V gene TRBV18; D is perhaps TRBD1 (5 bases). Germline loops: CDR1 KGHSH, CDR2 LQKENI. Trimming stripped 6 bases from V and 2 bases from J, with 13 bases between. This CDR3 has 14 amino acids. CDR3: CASSYSRVQETQYF. The CDR3 DNA reads TGTGCCAGCTCTTACAGCAGGGTACAAGAGACCCAGTACTTC.

The chain couples TRBV27 to TRBJ2-7; D is ambiguous. V was pared by 0 bases and J by 0 bases, with 9 bases between. Germline CDR1 reads MNHEY; CDR2 reads SMNVEV (reference sequence). This CDR3 comprises 15 residues. CDR3: CASSLSRQSSYEQYF. The CDR3 region has the DNA TGTGCCAGCAGTTTATCGAGGCAGAGCTCCTACGAGCAGTACTTC.

The chain employs TRBV11-2 and TRBJ2-1; 9 bases fit TRBD1. Per the germline V gene, CDR1 is SGHAT and CDR2 is FQNNGV. There are 16 residues in the CDR3. Losses at the gene ends were 5 bases for V and 4 bases for J; bases not matched to a gene: 9. DNA of the CDR3: TGTGCCAGCAGCGAAAGACGGACAGGGGCATACAATGAGCAGTTCTTC. It translates to CASSERRTGAYNEQFF.

A single count supports this clone. Additional DNA sequences in this sample encode the identical CDR3. The chain carries TRBV27 and TRBJ2-2; no clear D gene. The CDR3 contains 13 residues. From germline, CDR1 is MNHEY and CDR2 SMNVEV (reference sequence). V was cut by 0 bases and J by 4 bases, with 3 bases left in between. Here the CDR3 reads CASSLSVTGELFF. The CDR3 DNA is TGTGCCAGCAGTTTATCGGTCACCGGGGAGCTGTTTTTT.

The J gene is TRBJ2-1, the V gene TRBV7-9; 9 bases agree with TRBD2. With 5 bases clipped from V and 7 bases from J, the junction kept 9 bases outside the gene matches. Looked up from germline, CDR1 is SEHNR and CDR2 is FQNEAQ (reference sequence). The CDR3 consists of 15 residues. The CDR3, as DNA: TGTGCCAGCAGCCCGATAGCGGGGGACGGGAATGAGCAGTTCTTC. This gives the protein CASSPIAGDGNEQFF.